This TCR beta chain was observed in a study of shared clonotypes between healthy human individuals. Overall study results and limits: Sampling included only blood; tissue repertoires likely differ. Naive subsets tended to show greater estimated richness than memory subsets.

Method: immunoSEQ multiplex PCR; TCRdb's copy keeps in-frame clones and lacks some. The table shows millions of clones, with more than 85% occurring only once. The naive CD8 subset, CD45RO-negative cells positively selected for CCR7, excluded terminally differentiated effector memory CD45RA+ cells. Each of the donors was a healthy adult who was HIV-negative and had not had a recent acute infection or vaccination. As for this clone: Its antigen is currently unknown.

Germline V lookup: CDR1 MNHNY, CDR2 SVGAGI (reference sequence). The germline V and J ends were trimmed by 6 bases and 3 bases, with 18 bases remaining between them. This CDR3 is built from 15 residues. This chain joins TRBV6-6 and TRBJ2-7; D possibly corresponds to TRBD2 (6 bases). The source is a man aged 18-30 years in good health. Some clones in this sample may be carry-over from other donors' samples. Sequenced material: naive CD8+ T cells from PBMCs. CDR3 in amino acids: CASRDRDSNYYEQYF. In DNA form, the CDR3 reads TGTGCCAGCAGAGACCGGGACTCGAACTACTACGAGCAGTACTTC.